This T cell receptor beta chain was identified in a study of PD-L1 blockade in urothelial cancer. Study details: Blood gave a median around 150,000 T cells.

This clone was detected only once. This CDR3 region has 14 residues. V was clipped by 4 bases and J by 3 bases; unmatched bases: 6. Germline V gene sequence: CDR1 SGHRS, CDR2 YFSETQ. Clones were read by immunoSEQ multiplex PCR, and TCRdb kept only the in-frame ones, dropping some. Of 85,000 to 90,000 clones listed, about 83% were seen once; the top ten hold 14%. This sample's time point: pretreatment peripheral blood. The sequences come from PBMCs, collected around atezolizumab (anti-PD-L1) treatment. The rearrangement links TRBV5-1 to TRBJ2-7, with 8 bases fitting TRBD2. The TCR was taken from a man aged 55 to 70 with urothelial cancer. In DNA form, the CDR3 reads TGCGCCAGCAGCAACATAGCGGGGAGCTACGAGCAGTACTTC. Its translation: CASSNIAGSYEQYF.